The following is a TCR beta chain sequence with its context. The source of the sample is a study of OX40 agonist ivuxolimab in advanced cancers. The protocol was immunoSEQ multiplex PCR, while the TCRdb copy is restricted to in-frame clones and leaves out a portion. The data contain some 68,000 clones, 86% of them singletons. V dropped 5 bases and J dropped 5 bases, with 16 bases sitting between them. The CDR3 consists of 15 residues. Germline CDR1 reads SGHNT; CDR2 reads YENEEA. The chain links TRBV11-3 to TRBJ2-1; D may be TRBD2 (5 bases). This receptor was taken from an adult with an advanced solid tumor such as melanoma, head and neck, liver or kidney cancer. The source was CD4+ or CD8+ T cells sorted from blood, collected in a trial of the OX40 agonist ivuxolimab. CDR3: CASSLSSGFNNEQFF. The CDR3 DNA is TGTGCCAGCAGCCTCTCCAGCGGCTTTAACAATGAGCAGTTCTTC.